This T cell receptor (beta chain) was captured in a study of Ad26.COV2.S vaccination and SARS-CoV-2 variants. The method was immunoSEQ multiplex PCR; TCRdb's version includes in-frame clones alone and lacks a portion of them. The table shows about 350,000 clones, with roughly 85% occurring only once. As for treatment: about 20 received Ad26.COV2.S at low or high dose, single or two shots; a few received placebo; per-sample allocation not given. At day 63 after the first vaccine or placebo injection, samples were drawn. Looked up from germline, CDR1 is GTSNPN and CDR2 is SVGIG (reference sequence). The CDR3 contains 20 residues. V shed 3 bases, J shed 0 bases, and the junction held 16 bases outside the gene matches.

This TCR was sampled from a person aged 18-65 years who received the Ad26.COV2.S COVID-19 vaccine or a placebo. The sequencing used peripheral blood, collected in a trial of Ad26.COV2.S vaccine versus placebo. V usage is TRBV30 and J usage is TRBJ1-6, with 8 positions matching TRBD1. The CDR3 here is CAWRSRGQGSPFSYNSPLHF. CDR3 bases: TGTGCCTGGAGAAGCAGAGGACAGGGTTCTCCTTTCTCCTATAATTCACCCCTCCACTTT.